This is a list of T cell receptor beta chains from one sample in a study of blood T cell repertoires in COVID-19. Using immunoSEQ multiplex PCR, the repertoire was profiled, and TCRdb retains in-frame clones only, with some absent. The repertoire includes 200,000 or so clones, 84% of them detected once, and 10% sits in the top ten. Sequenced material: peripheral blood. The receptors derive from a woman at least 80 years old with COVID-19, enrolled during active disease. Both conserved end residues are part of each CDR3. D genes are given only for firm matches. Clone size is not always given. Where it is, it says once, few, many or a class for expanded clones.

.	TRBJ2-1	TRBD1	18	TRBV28	CASSSVQGAKSSYNEQFF	TGTGCCAGCAGTTCGGTTCAGGGGGCGAAAAGCTCCTACAATGAGCAGTTCTTC
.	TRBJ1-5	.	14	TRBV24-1	CATSGSGGGQPQHF	TGTGCCACCAGTGGAAGCGGGGGAGGTCAGCCCCAGCATTTT
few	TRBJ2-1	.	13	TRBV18	CASSPGQQNEQFF	TGTGCCAGCTCACCGGGGCAGCAAAATGAGCAGTTCTTC
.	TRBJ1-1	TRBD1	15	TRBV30	CAWSAPGTANTEAFF	TGTGCCTGGAGTGCCCCCGGGACAGCGAACACTGAAGCTTTCTTT
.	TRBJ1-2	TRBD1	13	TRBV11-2	CASSLGQVYGYTF	TGTGCCAGCAGCTTGGGACAGGTCTATGGCTACACCTTC
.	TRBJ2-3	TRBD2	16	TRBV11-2	CASSLQTSGGTDTQYF	TGTGCCAGCAGCCTCCAGACTAGCGGGGGCACAGATACGCAGTATTTT
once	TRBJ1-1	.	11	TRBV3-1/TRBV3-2	CASSHTAEAFF	TGTGCCAGCAGCCATACGGCTGAAGCTTTCTTT
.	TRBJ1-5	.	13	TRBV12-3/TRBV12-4	CASSLQGPQPQHF	TGTGCCAGCAGTCTTCAGGGTCCTCAGCCCCAGCATTTT
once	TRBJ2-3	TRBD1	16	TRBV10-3	CAISSSSGQGQYPQYF	TGTGCCATCAGTTCCTCGAGTGGGCAGGGACAGTATCCGCAGTATTTT
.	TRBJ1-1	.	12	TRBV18	CASSPRGAEAFF	TGTGCCAGCTCACCCAGGGGCGCAGAAGCTTTCTTT
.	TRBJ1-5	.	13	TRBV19	CASSIREGQPQHF	TGTGCCAGTAGTATAAGGGAGGGCCAGCCCCAGCATTTT
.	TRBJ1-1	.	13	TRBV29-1	CSVAAGAITEAFF	TGCAGCGTGGCAGCGGGGGCGATTACTGAAGCTTTCTTT
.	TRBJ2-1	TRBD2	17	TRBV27	CASTSRTSGGPHHEQFF	TGTGCCAGCACTAGCCGGACTAGCGGGGGCCCGCACCATGAGCAGTTCTTC
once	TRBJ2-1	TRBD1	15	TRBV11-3	CASSFGDRVSNEQFF	TGTGCCAGCAGCTTCGGAGACAGGGTCAGTAATGAGCAGTTCTTC
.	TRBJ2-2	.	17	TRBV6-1	CASSETQGRANTGELFF	TGTGCCAGCAGTGAAACACAGGGCCGCGCGAACACCGGGGAGCTGTTTTTT
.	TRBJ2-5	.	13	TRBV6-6	CASRPQGGETQYF	TGTGCCAGCAGGCCACAGGGCGGCGAGACCCAGTACTTC
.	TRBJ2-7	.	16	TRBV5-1	CASSLLSSASSYEQYF	TGCGCCAGCAGCTTGTTAAGTAGCGCGAGCTCCTACGAGCAGTACTTC
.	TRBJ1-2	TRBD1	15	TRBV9	CASSANRGFNYGYTF	TGTGCCAGCAGCGCAAACAGGGGATTTAACTATGGCTACACCTTC